This is a list of T cell receptor beta chains from one sample in a study of blood T cell repertoires in COVID-19. The method was immunoSEQ multiplex PCR; TCRdb's version includes in-frame clones alone and lacks a portion of them. The table lists approximately 390,000 clones, over 75% of them singletons. Sequences were obtained from PBMCs or T cells enriched from blood (not recorded which). The receptors shown here come from a woman aged 40-49 years with acute COVID-19. CDR3s include the opening cysteine and the closing phenylalanine or tryptophan. D genes are given only for firm matches. Size values are once, few and many counts, or a class for expanded clones, and some rows have none.

D,size,J,V,CDR3,DNA
-,-,TRBJ1-4,TRBV7-9,CASSEAISTNEKLFF,TGTGCCAGCAGCGAAGCCATAAGCACTAATGAAAAACTGTTTTTT
-,many,TRBJ1-1,TRBV5-1,CASSLFVSDEAFF,TGCGCCAGCAGCTTGTTCGTTTCAGATGAAGCTTTCTTT
-,-,TRBJ2-7,TRBV5-5,CASSLTSQYEQYF,TGTGCCAGCAGCTTGACTAGCCAGTACGAGCAGTACTTC
TRBD1,-,TRBJ2-2,TRBV5-1,CASSSSGTALGELFF,TGCGCCAGCAGCTCATCCGGGACAGCCCTCGGGGAGCTGTTTTTT
-,-,TRBJ1-5,TRBV27,CATQFKQGRGQPQHF,TGTGCCACCCAGTTTAAACAGGGTAGGGGTCAGCCCCAGCATTTT
TRBD2,-,TRBJ2-3,TRBV5-1,CASSLVASGGASDTQYF,TGCGCCAGCAGCTTGGTGGCTAGCGGGGGGGCGTCAGATACGCAGTATTTT
-,-,TRBJ2-7,TRBV12-3/TRBV12-4,CASSLTFAAQYF,TGTGCCAGCAGTTTAACGTTTGCGGCGCAGTACTTC
-,-,TRBJ2-6,TRBV10-1,CASSTCSGANVLTF,TGCGCCAGCTCAACATGCTCTGGGGCCAACGTCCTGACTTTC
TRBD1,-,TRBJ1-4,TRBV10-3,CAMSTGEKLFF,TGTGCCATGTCGACAGGGGAAAAACTGTTTTTT
-,-,TRBJ2-7,TRBV11-2,CASSFGGDTAYEQYF,TGTGCCAGCAGCTTTGGGGGGGACACAGCCTACGAGCAGTACTTC
TRBD1,few,TRBJ1-3,TRBV10-2,CASSEFSPGGSGNTIYF,TGCGCCAGCAGTGAGTTCTCCCCAGGGGGCTCTGGAAACACCATATATTTT
-,-,TRBJ1-1,TRBV5-4,CASSLENMNTEAFF,TGTGCCAGCAGCTTGGAAAACATGAACACTGAAGCTTTCTTT
TRBD2,-,TRBJ2-4,TRBV10-3,CAISEGTINIQYF,TGTGCCATCAGTGAGGGGACTATAAACATTCAGTACTTC
-,-,TRBJ1-1,TRBV4-2,CASSQEIRNTEAFF,TGTGCCAGCAGCCAAGAGATCAGGAACACTGAAGCTTTCTTT
TRBD1,-,TRBJ1-6,TRBV30,CAWSPGQGYSPLHF,TGTGCCTGGAGCCCCGGACAGGGTTATTCACCCCTCCACTTT
TRBD1,-,TRBJ1-2,TRBV24-1,CATSANRDRGNYGYTF,TGTGCCACCAGTGCTAACCGGGACAGGGGTAACTATGGCTACACCTTC
TRBD1,few,TRBJ2-2,TRBV6-5,CASTEDRGRTGELFF,TGTGCCAGCACCGAGGACAGGGGGCGAACCGGGGAGCTGTTTTTT
-,-,TRBJ2-5,TRBV7-9,CASSLGDLETQYF,TGTGCCAGCAGCTTAGGGGACTTGGAGACCCAGTACTTC
-,-,TRBJ1-4,TRBV5-6,CASSLGLRATNEKLFF,TGTGCCAGCAGCTTGGGTTTGAGGGCGACTAATGAAAAACTGTTTTTT
-,few,TRBJ2-4,TRBV12-3/TRBV12-4,CASSLAKNIQYF,TGTGCCAGCAGTCTAGCCAAAAACATTCAGTACTTC
TRBD2,-,TRBJ2-7,TRBV2,CASSATSGGTYEQYF,TGTGCCAGCAGTGCTACTAGCGGGGGGACCTACGAGCAGTACTTC
-,-,TRBJ2-3,TRBV6-5,CASSGDHASTDTQYF,TGTGCCAGCAGCGGAGATCATGCTAGCACAGATACGCAGTATTTT
-,-,TRBJ1-2,TRBV3-1/TRBV3-2,CASSQGLQVTYGYTF,TGTGCCAGCAGCCAAGGTCTACAGGTGACCTATGGCTACACCTTC
-,-,TRBJ2-7,TRBV5-4,CASSLGTEQYF,TGTGCCAGCAGCTTGGGGACAGAACAGTACTTC
TRBD1,once,TRBJ2-7,TRBV6-5,CASSYGTGVYEQYF,TGTGCCAGCAGTTACGGGACAGGCGTCTACGAGCAGTACTTC
TRBD1,once,TRBJ1-4,TRBV5-1,CASSRTGATNEKLFF,TGCGCCAGCAGCCGGACAGGGGCAACTAATGAAAAACTGTTTTTT
TRBD1,-,TRBJ1-5,TRBV27,CASSPLTGSAAPSNQPQHF,TGTGCCAGCAGTCCCCTGACAGGGTCTGCCGCCCCTAGCAATCAGCCCCAGCATTTT
-,-,TRBJ1-5,TRBV6-5,CASSRQEAQPQHF,TGTGCCAGCAGTAGACAGGAAGCGCAGCCCCAGCATTTT
TRBD1,-,TRBJ1-1,TRBV6-5,CASSWSQGMSTEAFF,TGTGCCAGCAGTTGGTCACAGGGGATGAGTACTGAAGCTTTCTTT
-,-,TRBJ1-5,TRBV3-1/TRBV3-2,CASSQPLGEETYSNQPQHF,TGTGCCAGCAGCCAACCTCTGGGAGAAGAGACATATAGCAATCAGCCCCAGCATTTT
-,-,TRBJ1-5,TRBV18,CASSPNFAEGSNQPQHF,TGTGCCAGCTCACCAAACTTCGCGGAAGGTAGCAATCAGCCCCAGCATTTT
TRBD1,-,TRBJ1-4,TRBV2,CASTLSRDRAESTNEKLFF,TGTGCCAGCACCTTGTCCCGGGACAGGGCTGAATCAACTAATGAAAAACTGTTTTTT
TRBD1,-,TRBJ2-3,TRBV2,CASRRDRGTDTQYF,TGTGCCAGCAGACGTGACAGGGGAACAGATACGCAGTATTTT
-,-,TRBJ1-1,TRBV11-2,CASRSDTILNTEAFF,TGTGCCAGCAGATCGGACACGATATTGAACACTGAAGCTTTCTTT
TRBD2,-,TRBJ2-2,TRBV7-2,CASSHPLAGGNSGELFF,TGTGCCAGCAGCCACCCGCTCGCGGGGGGGAATTCCGGGGAGCTGTTTTTT
-,-,TRBJ1-2,TRBV5-1,CASSLAARSGYTF,TGCGCCAGCAGCTTGGCCGCTAGGTCTGGCTACACCTTC
-,-,TRBJ2-7,TRBV4-2,CASSLNGGSSYEQYF,TGTGCCAGCAGCCTTAATGGGGGGAGCTCCTACGAGCAGTACTTC
-,-,TRBJ1-2,TRBV7-9,CASSTQGLGGYTF,TGTGCCAGCAGCACTCAGGGATTGGGGGGCTACACCTTC
TRBD2,-,TRBJ2-1,TRBV6-6,CASSRRGTRDQYNEQFF,TGTGCCAGCAGTCGTCGCGGGACTAGGGACCAGTACAATGAGCAGTTCTTC
-,-,TRBJ1-2,TRBV15,CATSRDPPGKNYGYTF,TGTGCCACCAGCAGAGATCCCCCGGGGAAGAACTATGGCTACACCTTC